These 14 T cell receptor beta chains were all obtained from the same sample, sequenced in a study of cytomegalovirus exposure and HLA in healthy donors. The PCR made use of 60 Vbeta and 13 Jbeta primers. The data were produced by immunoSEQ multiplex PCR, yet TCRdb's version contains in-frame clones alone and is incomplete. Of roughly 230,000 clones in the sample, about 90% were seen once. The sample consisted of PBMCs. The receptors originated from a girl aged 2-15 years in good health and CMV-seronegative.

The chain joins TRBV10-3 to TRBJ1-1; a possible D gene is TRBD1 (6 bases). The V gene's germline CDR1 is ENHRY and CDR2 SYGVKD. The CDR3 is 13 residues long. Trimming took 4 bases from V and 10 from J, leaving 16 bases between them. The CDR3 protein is CAISAQTGLSAFF. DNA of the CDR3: TGTGCCATCAGTGCCCAAACAGGGCTCTCAGCTTTCTTT.

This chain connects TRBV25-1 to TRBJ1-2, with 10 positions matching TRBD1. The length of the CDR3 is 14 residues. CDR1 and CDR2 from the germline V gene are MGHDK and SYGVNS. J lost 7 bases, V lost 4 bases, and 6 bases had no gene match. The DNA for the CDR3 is TGTGCCAGCAGTGCCGGGACAGGGGCTTTTGGCTACACCTTC. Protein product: CASSAGTGAFGYTF.

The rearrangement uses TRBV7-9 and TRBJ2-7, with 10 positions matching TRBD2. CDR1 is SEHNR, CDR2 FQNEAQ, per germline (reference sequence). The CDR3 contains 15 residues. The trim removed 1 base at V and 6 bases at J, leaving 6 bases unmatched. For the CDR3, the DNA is TGTGCCAGCAGCTTAGTAAGCGGGAGGGAGGGCGAGCAGTACTTC. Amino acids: CASSLVSGREGEQYF.

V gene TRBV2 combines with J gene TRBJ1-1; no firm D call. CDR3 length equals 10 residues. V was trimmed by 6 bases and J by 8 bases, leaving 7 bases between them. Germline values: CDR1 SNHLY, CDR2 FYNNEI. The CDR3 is CASSRAEAFF. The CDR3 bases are TGTGCCAGCAGCAGAGCGGAAGCTTTCTTT.

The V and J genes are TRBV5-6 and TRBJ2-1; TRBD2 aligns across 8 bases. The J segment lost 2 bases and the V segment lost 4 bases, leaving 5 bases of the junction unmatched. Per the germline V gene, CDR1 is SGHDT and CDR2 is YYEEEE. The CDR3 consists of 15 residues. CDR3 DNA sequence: TGTGCCAGCAGCCGAAAGCGGGAGCCCTACAATGAGCAGTTCTTC. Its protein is CASSRKREPYNEQFF.

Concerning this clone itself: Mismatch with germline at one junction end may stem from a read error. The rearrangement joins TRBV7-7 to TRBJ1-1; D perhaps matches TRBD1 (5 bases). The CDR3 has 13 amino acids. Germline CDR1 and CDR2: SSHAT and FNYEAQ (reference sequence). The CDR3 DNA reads TGTGCTAGCAGCTCAGGGATGAACACTGAAGCTTTCTTT. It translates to CASSSGMNTEAFF.

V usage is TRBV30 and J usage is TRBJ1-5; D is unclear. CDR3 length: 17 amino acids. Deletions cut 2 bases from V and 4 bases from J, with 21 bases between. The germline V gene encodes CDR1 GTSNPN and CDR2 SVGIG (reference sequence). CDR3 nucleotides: TGTGCCTGGAGTAGCCCAATAACAGTGGACTTAAATCAGCCCCAGCATTTT. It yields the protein CAWSSPITVDLNQPQHF. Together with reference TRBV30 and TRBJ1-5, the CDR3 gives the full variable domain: SQTIHQWPATLVQPVGSPLSLECTVEGTSNPNLYWYRQAAGRGLQLLFYSVGIGQISSEVPQNLSASRPQDRQFILSSKKLLLSDSGFYLCAWSSPITVDLNQPQHFGDGTRLSIL.

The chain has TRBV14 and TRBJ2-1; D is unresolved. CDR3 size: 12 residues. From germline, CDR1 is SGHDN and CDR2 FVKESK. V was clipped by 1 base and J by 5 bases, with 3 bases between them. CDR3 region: CASSQGHNEQFF. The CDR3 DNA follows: TGTGCCAGCAGCCAAGGGCACAATGAGCAGTTCTTC. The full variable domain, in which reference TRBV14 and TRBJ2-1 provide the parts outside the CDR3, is EAGVTQFPSHSVIEKGQTVTLRCDPISGHDNLYWYRRVMGKEIKFLLHFVKESKQDESGMPNNRFLAERTGGTYSTLKVQPAELEDSGVYFCASSQGHNEQFFGPGTRLTVL.

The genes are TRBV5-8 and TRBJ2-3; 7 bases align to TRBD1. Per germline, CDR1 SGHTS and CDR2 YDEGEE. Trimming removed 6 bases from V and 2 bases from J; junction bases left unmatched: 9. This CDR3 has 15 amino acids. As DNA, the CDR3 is TGTGCCAGCACTAAAGGGGGCTCGGCCACAGATACGCAGTATTTT. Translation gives CASTKGGSATDTQYF.

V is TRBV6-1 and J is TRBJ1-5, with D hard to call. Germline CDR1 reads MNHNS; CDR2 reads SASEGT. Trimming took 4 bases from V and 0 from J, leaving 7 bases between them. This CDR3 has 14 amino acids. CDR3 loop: CASSVGISNQPQHF. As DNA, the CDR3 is TGTGCCAGCAGTGTGGGCATTAGCAATCAGCCCCAGCATTTT.

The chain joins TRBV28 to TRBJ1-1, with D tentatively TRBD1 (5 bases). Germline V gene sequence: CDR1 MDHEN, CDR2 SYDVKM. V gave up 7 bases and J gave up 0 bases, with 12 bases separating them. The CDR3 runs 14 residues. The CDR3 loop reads CASTRPGLNTEAFF. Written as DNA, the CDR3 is TGTGCCAGCACTAGACCAGGGCTGAACACTGAAGCTTTCTTT.

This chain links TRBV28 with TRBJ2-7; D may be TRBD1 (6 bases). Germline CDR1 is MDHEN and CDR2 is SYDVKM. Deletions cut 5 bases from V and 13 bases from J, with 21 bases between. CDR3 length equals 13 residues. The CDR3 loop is CASSRRQVVLDYF. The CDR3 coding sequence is TGTGCCAGCAGTAGGCGACAGGTGGTTTTGGATTACTTC.

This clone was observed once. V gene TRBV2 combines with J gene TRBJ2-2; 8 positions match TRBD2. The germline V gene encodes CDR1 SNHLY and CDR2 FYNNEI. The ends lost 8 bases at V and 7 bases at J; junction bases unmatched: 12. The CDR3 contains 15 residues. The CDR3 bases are TGTGCCAGCTATCGTCCGGCCCGGGGGGGCGGGGAGCTGTTTTTT. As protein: CASYRPARGGGELFF.

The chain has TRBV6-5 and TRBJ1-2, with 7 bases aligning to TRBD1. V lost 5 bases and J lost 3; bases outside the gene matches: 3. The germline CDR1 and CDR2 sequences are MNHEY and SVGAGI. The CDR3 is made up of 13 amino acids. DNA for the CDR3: TGTGCCAGCAGTCATACAGGGGACTATGGCTACACCTTC. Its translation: CASSHTGDYGYTF.